This T cell receptor beta chain was identified in a study of identical twins. Study results and caveats: In cord blood, abundant beta clonotypes had fewer insertions; memory showed no trend. When twins shared out-of-frame alpha sequences, those sequences had excess low generation probability. The study found weaker excess twin sharing in beta out-of-frame sequences.

A universal primer site was incorporated via template switching, and the cDNA contained unique molecular identifiers. MiXCR, applied by TCRdb to the 5' RACE reads, yields one record per CDR3 protein. The table includes 350,000 or so distinct CDR3 sequences, around 9% detected once. This clonotype appeared many times. Antigen unknown. The V and J ends lost 6 bases and 5 bases respectively, with 18 bases between them. Germline V gene sequence: CDR1 SGHKS, CDR2 YYEKEE (reference sequence). The CDR3 totals 15 residues. The sequenced sample consisted of naive T cells sorted from blood. The sequence came from a woman between 45 and 65 years old in good health. The rearrangement uses TRBV5-5 and TRBJ2-1, with D possibly TRBD1 on 6 matching bases. CDR3 amino acids: CASIMTGLNHNEQFF. CDR3 DNA sequence: TGTGCCAGCATCATGACAGGCCTTAACCACAATGAGCAGTTCTTC.